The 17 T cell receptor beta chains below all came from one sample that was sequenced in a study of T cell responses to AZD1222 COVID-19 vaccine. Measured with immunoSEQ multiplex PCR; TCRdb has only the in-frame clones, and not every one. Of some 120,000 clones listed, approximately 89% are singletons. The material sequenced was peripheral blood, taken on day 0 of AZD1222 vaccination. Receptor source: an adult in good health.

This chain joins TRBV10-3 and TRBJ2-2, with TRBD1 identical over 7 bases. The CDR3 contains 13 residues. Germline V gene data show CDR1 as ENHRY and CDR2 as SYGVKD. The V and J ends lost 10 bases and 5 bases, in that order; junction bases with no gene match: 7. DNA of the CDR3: TGTGCCAGCTTCACAGGGGAGACCGGGGAGCTGTTTTTT. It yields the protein CASFTGETGELFF.

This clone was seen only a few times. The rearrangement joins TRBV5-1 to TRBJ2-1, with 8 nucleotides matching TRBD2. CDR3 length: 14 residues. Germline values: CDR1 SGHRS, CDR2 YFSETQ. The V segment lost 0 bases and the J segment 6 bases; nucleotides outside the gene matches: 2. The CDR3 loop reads CASSLASGSNEQFF. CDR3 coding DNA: TGCGCCAGCAGCTTGGCCAGCGGGAGCAATGAGCAGTTCTTC.

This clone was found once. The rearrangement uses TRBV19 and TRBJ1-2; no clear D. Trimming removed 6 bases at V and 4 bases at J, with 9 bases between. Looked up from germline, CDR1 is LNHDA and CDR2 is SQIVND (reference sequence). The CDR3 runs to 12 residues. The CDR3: CASRAGFYGYTF. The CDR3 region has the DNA TGTGCCAGTAGGGCAGGTTTCTATGGCTACACCTTC. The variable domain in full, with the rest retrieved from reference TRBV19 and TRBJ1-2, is DGGITQSPKYLFRKEGQNVTLSCEQNLNHDAMYWYRQDPGQGLRLIYYSQIVNDFQKGDIAEGYSVSREKKESFPLTVTSAQKNPTAFYLCASRAGFYGYTFGSGTRLTVV.

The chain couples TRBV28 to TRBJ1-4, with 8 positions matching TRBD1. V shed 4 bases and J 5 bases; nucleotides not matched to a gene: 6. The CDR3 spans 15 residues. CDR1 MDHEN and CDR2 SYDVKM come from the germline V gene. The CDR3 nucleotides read TGTGCCAGCAGTTCCTGGACAGGGCACAATGAAAAACTGTTTTTT. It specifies CASSSWTGHNEKLFF.

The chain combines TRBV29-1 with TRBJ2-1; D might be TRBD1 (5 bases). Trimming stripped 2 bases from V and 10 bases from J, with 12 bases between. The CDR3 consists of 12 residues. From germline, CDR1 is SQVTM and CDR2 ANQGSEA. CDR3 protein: CSVELGQYEQFF. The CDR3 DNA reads TGCAGCGTTGAACTGGGGCAGTACGAGCAGTTCTTC.

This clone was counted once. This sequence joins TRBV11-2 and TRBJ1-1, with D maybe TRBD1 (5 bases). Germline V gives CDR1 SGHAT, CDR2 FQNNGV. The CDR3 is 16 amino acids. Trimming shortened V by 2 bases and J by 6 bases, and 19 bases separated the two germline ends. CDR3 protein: CASSLRGMVPPSEAFF. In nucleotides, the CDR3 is TGTGCCAGCAGCTTACGGGGGATGGTCCCCCCCTCTGAAGCTTTCTTT.

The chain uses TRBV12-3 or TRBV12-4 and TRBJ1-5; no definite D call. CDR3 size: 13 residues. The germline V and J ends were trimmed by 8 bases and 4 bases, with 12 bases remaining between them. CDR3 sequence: CASAVRLNQPQHF. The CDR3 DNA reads TGTGCCAGCGCTGTCAGATTAAATCAGCCCCAGCATTTT.

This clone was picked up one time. In DNA form, the CDR3 reads TGTGCCAGCAGCCAACCTAGCGGCTCAAGCACAGATACGCAGTATTTT. This translates into CASSQPSGSSTDTQYF. This chain uses TRBV14 with TRBJ2-3; 7 bases agree with TRBD2. The junction had 5 bases not matched to a gene; V was cut back by 2 bases and J by 0 bases. The CDR3 loop spans 16 amino acids. CDR1 is SGHDN, CDR2 FVKESK, per germline.

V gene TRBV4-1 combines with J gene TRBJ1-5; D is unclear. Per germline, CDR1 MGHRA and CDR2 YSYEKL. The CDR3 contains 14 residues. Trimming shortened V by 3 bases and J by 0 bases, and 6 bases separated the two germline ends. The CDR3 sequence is CASSQDPSNQPQHF. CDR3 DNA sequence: TGCGCCAGCAGCCAGGACCCTAGCAATCAGCCCCAGCATTTT.

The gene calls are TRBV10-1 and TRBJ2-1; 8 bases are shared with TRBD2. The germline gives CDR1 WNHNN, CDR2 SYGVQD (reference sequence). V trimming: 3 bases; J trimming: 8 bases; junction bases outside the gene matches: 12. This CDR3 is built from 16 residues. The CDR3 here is CASSEGGTSYLDEQFF. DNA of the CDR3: TGCGCCAGCAGTGAAGGGGGGACTAGTTATCTCGATGAGCAGTTCTTC.

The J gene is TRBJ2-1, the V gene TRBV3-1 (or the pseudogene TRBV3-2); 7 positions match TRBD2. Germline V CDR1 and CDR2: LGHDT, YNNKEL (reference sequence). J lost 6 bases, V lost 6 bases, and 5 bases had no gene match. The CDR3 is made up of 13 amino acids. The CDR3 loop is CASRPGGSNEQFF. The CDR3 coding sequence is TGTGCCAGCAGACCCGGGGGGAGCAATGAGCAGTTCTTC.

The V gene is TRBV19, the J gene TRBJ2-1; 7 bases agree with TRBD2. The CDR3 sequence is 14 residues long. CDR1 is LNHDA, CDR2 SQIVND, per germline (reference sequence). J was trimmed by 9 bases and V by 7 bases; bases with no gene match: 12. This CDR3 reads CASTISAGVAEQFF. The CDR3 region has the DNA TGTGCCAGTACTATCAGCGCGGGAGTGGCTGAGCAGTTCTTC.

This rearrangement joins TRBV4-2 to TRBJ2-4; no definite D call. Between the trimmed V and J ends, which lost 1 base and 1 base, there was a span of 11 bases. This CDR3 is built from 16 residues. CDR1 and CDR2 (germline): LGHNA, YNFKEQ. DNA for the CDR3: TGTGCCAGCAGCCAAGTGAGCAGATCCGCCAAAAACATTCAGTACTTC. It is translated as CASSQVSRSAKNIQYF.

CDR3 bases: TGTGCCAGCTCAACTGACAGGCGTGGGTCACCCCTCCACTTT. It codes for CASSTDRRGSPLHF. The V and J genes are TRBV18 and TRBJ1-6; tentatively, D is TRBD1 (6 bases). The CDR3 is made up of 14 amino acids. Looked up from germline, CDR1 is KGHSH and CDR2 is LQKENI. The V gene lost 5 bases and the J gene lost 10 bases, with 15 bases spanning the gap.

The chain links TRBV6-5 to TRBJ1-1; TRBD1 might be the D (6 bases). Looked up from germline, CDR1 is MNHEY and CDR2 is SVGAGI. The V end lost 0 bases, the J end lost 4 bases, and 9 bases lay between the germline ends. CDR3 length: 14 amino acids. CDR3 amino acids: CASSYSRGGTEAFF. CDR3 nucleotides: TGTGCCAGCAGTTACTCCAGGGGCGGCACTGAAGCTTTCTTT.

CDR3 bases: TGTGCCAGCACCGGGGATATCGGGACTATCAATCAGCCCCAGCATTTT. This codes for CASTGDIGTINQPQHF. The chain employs TRBV28 and TRBJ1-5, with D possibly TRBD1 on 5 matching bases. This CDR3 has 16 residues. Germline V gene lookup returns CDR1 MDHEN and CDR2 SYDVKM. Deletions cut 7 bases from V and 3 bases from J, with 19 bases between.

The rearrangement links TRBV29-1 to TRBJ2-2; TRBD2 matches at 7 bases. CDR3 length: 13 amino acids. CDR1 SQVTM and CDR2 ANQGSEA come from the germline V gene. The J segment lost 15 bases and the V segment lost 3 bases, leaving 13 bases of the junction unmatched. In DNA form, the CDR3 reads TGCAGCGTTGACCCCGAGGACATGGGGGGGTTGTTTTTT. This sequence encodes CSVDPEDMGGLFF.